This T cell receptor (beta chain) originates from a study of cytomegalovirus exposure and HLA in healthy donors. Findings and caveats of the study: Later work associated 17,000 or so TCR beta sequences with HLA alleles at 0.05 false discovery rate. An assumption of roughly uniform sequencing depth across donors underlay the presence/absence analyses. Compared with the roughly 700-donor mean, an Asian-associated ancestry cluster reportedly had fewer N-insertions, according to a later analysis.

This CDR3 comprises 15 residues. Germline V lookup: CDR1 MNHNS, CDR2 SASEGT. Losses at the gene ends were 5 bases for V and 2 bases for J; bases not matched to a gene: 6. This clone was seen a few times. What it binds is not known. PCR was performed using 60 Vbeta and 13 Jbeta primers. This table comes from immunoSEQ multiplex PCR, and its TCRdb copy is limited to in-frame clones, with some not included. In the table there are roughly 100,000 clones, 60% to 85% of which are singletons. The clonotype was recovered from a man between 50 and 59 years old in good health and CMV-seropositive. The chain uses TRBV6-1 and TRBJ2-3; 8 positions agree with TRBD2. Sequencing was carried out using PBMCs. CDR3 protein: CASSPRLAITDTQYF. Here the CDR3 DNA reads TGTGCCAGCAGTCCGCGACTAGCGATCACAGATACGCAGTATTTT.